This is a list of T cell receptor beta chains from one sample in a study of T cells in localized non-small cell lung cancer. The table came from immunoSEQ multiplex PCR; TCRdb's copy has only in-frame clones and leaves some out. The sample yields about 47,000 clones, about 88% seen once. The material sequenced was PBMCs, taken before any cancer treatment. The receptors come from a man aged 35-69 years with stage II lung adenocarcinoma. Both conserved end residues are part of each CDR3. A D gene is named only where the DNA matches it firmly. Size is omitted from some rows. Given values are once, few, many or a class for expanded clones.

d_call | clone_size | j_call | v_call | cdr3_aa | cdr3_nt
- | - | TRBJ1-5 | TRBV7-3 | CASSSTGTNQPQHF | TGTGCCAGCAGTTCGACAGGTACAAATCAGCCCCAGCATTTT
TRBD2 | once | TRBJ2-1 | TRBV9 | CASSLLGLAGEQFF | TGTGCCAGCAGCCTACTAGGACTAGCGGGGGAGCAGTTCTTC
- | medium-sized | TRBJ2-3 | TRBV27 | CASVSSRGSTDTQYF | TGTGCCAGCGTCTCCTCTCGGGGTTCCACAGATACGCAGTATTTT
TRBD1 | - | TRBJ1-4 | TRBV5-1 | CASGTGTNEKLFF | TGCGCCAGCGGGACAGGGACTAATGAAAAACTGTTTTTT
- | - | TRBJ1-1 | TRBV6-6 | CANSRDPPDRNTEAFF | TGTGCCAACAGCCGTGATCCCCCCGACAGGAACACTGAAGCTTTCTTT
- | - | TRBJ1-2 | TRBV28 | CASSLYRDSYTF | TGTGCCAGCAGTTTATACCGGGACAGCTACACCTTC
- | - | TRBJ2-3 | TRBV5-1 | CASSLGPVSTDTQYF | TGCGCCAGCAGCTTGGGCCCTGTAAGCACAGATACGCAGTATTTT
- | - | TRBJ2-7 | TRBV9 | CASTRSDLGEQYF | TGTGCCAGCACTCGTTCGGACTTGGGCGAGCAGTACTTC
- | - | TRBJ2-5 | TRBV6-6 | CASSFDSLLREETQYF | TGTGCCAGCAGTTTCGACAGTCTCCTGAGGGAAGAGACCCAGTACTTC
- | - | TRBJ2-3 | TRBV4-1 | CASSQAGGITDTQYF | TGCGCCAGCAGCCAAGCGGGGGGCATCACAGATACGCAGTATTTT
- | - | TRBJ2-2 | TRBV9 | CASSVSTGELFF | TGTGCCAGCAGCGTCAGCACCGGGGAGCTGTTTTTT
TRBD1 | - | TRBJ2-5 | TRBV10-3 | CAISEPRGTGTIPQETQYF | TGTGCCATCAGTGAGCCGAGGGGGACAGGCACTATCCCTCAAGAGACCCAGTACTTC
- | - | TRBJ1-2 | TRBV5-3 | CARSWGATGPRHYGYTF | TGTGCCAGAAGCTGGGGGGCAACAGGTCCTAGACACTATGGCTACACCTTC
- | few | TRBJ1-1 | TRBV6-5 | CASSIGAEAFF | TGTGCCAGCTCCATCGGGGCTGAAGCTTTCTTT
- | - | TRBJ1-1 | TRBV6-1 | CASSDNREGVAEAFF | TGTGCCAGCAGTGATAACAGGGAGGGGGTGGCTGAAGCTTTCTTT
TRBD1 | - | TRBJ1-2 | TRBV6-5 | CASSYSTGVGYTF | TGTGCCAGCAGTTACTCCACAGGGGTTGGCTACACCTTC
- | few | TRBJ2-3 | TRBV27 | CASIGENTDTQYF | TGTGCCAGCATAGGGGAAAACACAGATACGCAGTATTTT
TRBD1 | - | TRBJ1-6 | TRBV5-1 | CASSLTGDDSPLHF | TGCGCCAGCAGCTTGACAGGGGATGATTCACCCCTCCACTTT
TRBD1 | - | TRBJ1-3 | TRBV11-2 | CASGRTGEGNTIYF | TGTGCCAGCGGACGGACAGGCGAGGGAAACACCATATATTTT
- | once | TRBJ2-3 | TRBV7-3 | CASSLVGDADTQYF | TGTGCCAGCAGCTTAGTAGGGGATGCAGATACGCAGTATTTT
- | once | TRBJ1-1 | TRBV10-1 | CASSESKLLNTEAFF | TGCGCCAGCAGTGAGTCGAAACTTTTGAACACTGAAGCTTTCTTT
- | once | TRBJ1-4 | TRBV2 | CASSLGGFNEKLFF | TGTGCCAGCAGCCTAGGAGGCTTTAATGAAAAACTGTTTTTT
TRBD1 | - | TRBJ1-2 | TRBV11-2 | CASSLHDRVNYGYTF | TGTGCCAGCAGCTTACATGACAGGGTTAACTATGGCTACACCTTC
TRBD1 | - | TRBJ1-2 | TRBV29-1 | CSVPKPFDRGNGYTF | TGCAGCGTCCCAAAACCCTTCGACAGGGGTAATGGCTACACCTTC
TRBD2 | - | TRBJ2-1 | TRBV7-2 | CASSSLAASYNEQFF | TGTGCCAGCAGCTCCCTAGCGGCCTCCTACAATGAGCAGTTCTTC
- | - | TRBJ1-2 | TRBV15 | CATSRDLEVNYGYTF | TGTGCCACCAGCAGAGATCTTGAGGTTAACTATGGCTACACCTTC
- | - | TRBJ2-1 | TRBV10-2 | CASGLPQGGGVNEQFF | TGCGCCAGCGGACTTCCGCAGGGCGGCGGAGTCAATGAGCAGTTCTTC
- | - | TRBJ2-5 | TRBV5-1 | CASSLGRGTGQETQYF | TGCGCCAGCAGCTTGGGACGGGGGACCGGCCAAGAGACCCAGTACTTC
- | - | TRBJ2-1 | TRBV6-5 | CASKQGYNEQFF | TGTGCCAGCAAGCAGGGGTACAATGAGCAGTTCTTC
TRBD1 | - | TRBJ1-1 | TRBV5-1 | CASSSLTGGKNEAFF | TGCGCCAGCAGCTCGCTGACAGGGGGGAAGAATGAAGCTTTCTTT
- | - | TRBJ2-3 | TRBV6-5 | CASRQGLGTDTQYF | TGTGCCAGCAGACAGGGTCTAGGCACAGATACGCAGTATTTT
- | - | TRBJ2-3 | TRBV2 | CASSEFMWSSTDTQYF | TGTGCCAGCAGTGAATTCATGTGGTCTAGCACAGATACGCAGTATTTT
- | - | TRBJ2-1 | TRBV7-9 | CASSLIGGVGQENEQFF | TGTGCCAGCAGCTTAATAGGTGGAGTGGGCCAGGAGAATGAGCAGTTCTTC
- | - | TRBJ1-5 | TRBV5-5 | CASSLWGPNQPQHF | TGTGCCAGCAGCTTGTGGGGCCCCAATCAGCCCCAGCATTTT
TRBD1 | - | TRBJ2-1 | TRBV19 | CASQFRTGPLDNEQFF | TGTGCCAGTCAGTTTAGGACAGGGCCCCTTGACAATGAGCAGTTCTTC
- | - | TRBJ1-2 | TRBV2 | CASGDSYGYTF | TGTGCCAGCGGGGATTCCTATGGCTACACCTTC
TRBD1 | - | TRBJ2-3 | TRBV28 | CATSATGGTDTQYF | TGTGCCACCAGCGCGACAGGGGGCACAGATACGCAGTATTTT
- | - | TRBJ2-7 | TRBV7-2 | CASSFFGLTYEQYF | TGTGCCAGCAGCTTTTTTGGTCTCACCTACGAGCAGTACTTC
- | - | TRBJ2-2 | TRBV7-3 | CASSQAEGGELFF | TGTGCCAGCAGCCAAGCGGAGGGCGGGGAGCTGTTTTTT
- | - | TRBJ2-1 | TRBV19 | CASSAESYNEQFF | TGTGCCAGTAGTGCAGAGTCCTACAATGAGCAGTTCTTC
- | - | TRBJ1-1 | TRBV19 | CASKKGRNTEAFF | TGTGCCAGTAAGAAGGGAAGGAACACTGAAGCTTTCTTT
- | few | TRBJ1-1 | TRBV7-2 | CASSLGWDTEAFF | TGTGCCAGCAGCCTAGGCTGGGACACTGAAGCTTTCTTT
- | - | TRBJ2-3 | TRBV7-2 | CASSLGSGGRPNTDTQYF | TGTGCCAGCAGCTTAGGCTCCGGGGGGCGGCCTAACACAGATACGCAGTATTTT
TRBD1 | - | TRBJ2-5 | TRBV27 | CASSQTGGEETQYF | TGTGCCAGCAGTCAGACAGGGGGTGAAGAGACCCAGTACTTC
- | - | TRBJ2-6 | TRBV2 | CARGTDQAGANVLTF | TGTGCCAGAGGGACGGATCAAGCTGGGGCCAACGTCCTGACTTTC
- | - | TRBJ1-6 | TRBV30 | CAWSVRAGNSPLHF | TGTGCCTGGAGTGTACGCGCGGGGAATTCACCCCTCCACTTT